Below are 3 T cell receptor beta chains sequenced from a single sample in a study of shared clonotypes between healthy human individuals. The protocol was immunoSEQ multiplex PCR, while the TCRdb copy is restricted to in-frame clones and leaves out a portion. Altogether roughly 700,000 clones are present, 74% being singletons, with the ten largest covering 1.5% to 2%. Sequencing was carried out using memory CD4+ T cells sorted from blood. Subset denoted: CD45RA-negative fraction. Every receptor here comes from a woman aged 25 to 45 in good health.

The chain combines TRBV11-3 with TRBJ2-5; D remains ambiguous. Looked up from germline, CDR1 is SGHNT and CDR2 is YENEEA. The CDR3 covers 15 residues. V lost 1 base and J 6 bases, leaving 15 bases between the germline ends. The CDR3 coding sequence is TGTGCCAGCAGCTTAGGAGGACCCTCGGTGAAGACCCAGTACTTC. Translated: CASSLGGPSVKTQYF.

DNA of the CDR3: TGTGCCAGCAGCTTGGCCCCGGCCACAGATCAGCCCCAGCATTTT. This sequence encodes CASSLAPATDQPQHF. The chain uses TRBV5-4 and TRBJ1-5; D unclear. Germline loops: CDR1 SGHNT, CDR2 YYREEE (reference sequence). The CDR3 extends over 15 amino acids. V shed 0 bases and J shed 5 bases, with 12 bases lying between them. Full variable domain (outside the CDR3, taken from reference TRBV5-4 and TRBJ1-5): ETGVTQSPTHLIKTRGQQVTLRCSSQSGHNTVSWYQQALGQGPQFIFQYYREEENGRGNFPPRFSGLQFPNYSSELNVNALELDDSALYLCASSLAPATDQPQHFGDGTRLSIL.

In this sample, this clone turned up a few times. CDR3 amino acids: CASSLGSTVGTQYF. The CDR3 region has the DNA TGCGCCAGCAGCTTGGGGTCTACCGTTGGGACCCAGTACTTC. The chain carries TRBV5-1 and TRBJ2-5, with D unresolved. CDR1 is SGHRS and CDR2 is YFSETQ in the germline V gene. Trimming removed 0 bases from V and 7 bases from J, with 13 bases in between. The CDR3 is made up of 14 amino acids.